This T cell receptor (beta chain) was obtained from a study of regulatory T cells in long-lasting Graves disease. Study-level points and caveats: Thyroid tissue went unstudied; only peripheral blood was examined.

HTBI primers from iRepertoire and Arm-PCR of CDR3 regions yielded the TCR beta libraries. TCRdb passed the multiplex PCR reads through MiXCR, listing each CDR3 protein once. This table holds approximately 460,000 distinct CDR3 sequences, 16% found once. This clonotype was picked up many times. Antigen unknown. As for time point: newly diagnosed GD, antithyroid drugs for less than 3 months. Preparation of the TCR library used RNA extracted from PBMCs. The peripheral blood volume drawn was 7.5 to 10 milliliters, and it was collected into EDTA tubes. Trimming left V 1 base short and J 5 bases short, with 12 bases between. Germline V gene lookup returns CDR1 SGHVS and CDR2 FQNEAQ. The CDR3 consists of 14 residues. In addition, the sample was reused for a study of T cells in Graves' hyperthyroidism and ophthalmopathy. As that study records: Diagnosis rested on symptoms, serum thyroxine and TRAb, thyroid ultrasound, and orbital computed tomography.

Sequences were derived from peripheral blood mononuclear cells (PBMCs), sampled at new diagnosis, from a patient treated with antithyroid drugs. The sequence was obtained from a woman in her 30s with Graves disease. This chain uses TRBV7-8 with TRBJ2-7; TRBD2 might be the D (6 bases). The CDR3 DNA is TGTGCCAGCAGCTTAGTACGGGAGCACAACGAGCAGTACTTC. Translating gives CASSLVREHNEQYF.